These 23 T cell receptor beta chains were sequenced from one sample in a study of blood T cell repertoires in COVID-19. Only in-frame clones appear in the TCRdb table, and some are missing; sequencing was by immunoSEQ multiplex PCR. The profile shows about 300,000 clones, under 90% of them singletons. The source material was peripheral blood. The origin of the receptors is a woman in her 30s with COVID-19, enrolled during active disease.

This rearrangement joins TRBV13 to TRBJ2-1; 11 positions match TRBD1. The CDR3 loop spans 16 amino acids. Trimming at V came to 5 bases and at J to 5 bases, leaving 8 bases not matched to a gene. Germline CDR1 PRHDT, CDR2 FYEKMQ (reference sequence). In nucleotides, the CDR3 is TGTGCCAGCAGCACTTGGGAGGGACAGGGGGACAATGAGCAGTTCTTC. Translation gives CASSTWEGQGDNEQFF. Based on the CDR3 plus reference TRBV13 and TRBJ2-1, the full variable domain is AAGVIQSPRHLIKEKRETATLKCYPIPRHDTVYWYQQGPGQDPQFLISFYEKMQSDKGSIPDRFSAQQFSDYHSELNMSSLELGDSALYFCASSTWEGQGDNEQFFGPGTRLTVL.

The V and J genes are TRBV5-6 and TRBJ1-1; possibly TRBD1 for D (5 bases). Germline V gives CDR1 SGHDT, CDR2 YYEEEE. The CDR3 length is 14 residues. V gave up 1 base and J gave up 5 bases, with 12 bases separating them. For the CDR3, the DNA is TGTGCCAGCAGCTTGTTAGGGGTCAGGACTGAAGCTTTCTTT. This translates into CASSLLGVRTEAFF.

The chain uses TRBV19 and TRBJ1-5; a possible D gene is TRBD1 (6 bases). This CDR3 is built from 12 residues. CDR1 is LNHDA, CDR2 SQIVND, per germline (reference sequence). Trimming took 7 bases from V and 7 from J, leaving 11 bases between them. CDR3: CASNSGHQPQHF. The CDR3 coding sequence is TGTGCCAGTAATTCGGGACACCAGCCCCAGCATTTT.

This clone was observed a handful of times. This chain connects TRBV6-5 to TRBJ2-7; TRBD1 agrees at 9 bases. Trimming took 6 bases from V and 4 from J; bases not matched to a gene: 1. The CDR3 has 12 residues. Germline CDR1 is MNHEY and CDR2 is SVGAGI. In DNA form, the CDR3 reads TGTGCCAGCAGACAGGGGGCGTACGAGCAGTACTTC. Protein product: CASRQGAYEQYF.

The V and J genes are TRBV25-1 and TRBJ1-2, with a possible D match to TRBD1 (6 bases). The V gene's germline CDR1 is MGHDK and CDR2 SYGVNS. CDR3 length equals 14 residues. Trimming pared 1 base from V and 5 bases from J, leaving 11 bases between. In nucleotides, the CDR3 is TGTGCCAGCAGTGAATTAGGACAGAGGTATGGCTACACCTTC. Its protein is CASSELGQRYGYTF.

This clone was detected a few times. The rearrangement links TRBV3-1 (or the pseudogene TRBV3-2) to TRBJ1-3, with a possible D match to TRBD1 (6 bases). The CDR3 loop spans 15 amino acids. Trimming removed 2 bases from V and 4 bases from J, with 12 bases in between. Germline V CDR1 and CDR2: LGHDT, YNNKEL (reference sequence). CDR3 residues: CASSQMIGGGNTIYF. CDR3 sequence (DNA): TGTGCCAGCAGCCAAATGATAGGGGGAGGAAACACCATATATTTT.

DNA for the CDR3: TGCGCCAGCAGCCAAGATTGGGTGTTGGGCAGTGAAAAACTGTTTTTT. Translated, it gives CASSQDWVLGSEKLFF. The chain couples TRBV4-1 to TRBJ1-4; no reliable D call. The CDR3 is 16 amino acids. V was cut by 0 bases and J by 7 bases, with 15 bases left in between. The V gene's germline CDR1 is MGHRA and CDR2 YSYEKL.

The chain couples TRBV5-6 to TRBJ1-4, with D maybe TRBD1 (6 bases). Germline values: CDR1 SGHDT, CDR2 YYEEEE. CDR3 size: 16 residues. Trimming shortened V by 0 bases and J by 0 bases, and 9 bases separated the two germline ends. The CDR3 DNA sequence: TGTGCCAGCAGCTTGGGGGCAGGGGCAACTAATGAAAAACTGTTTTTT. Protein: CASSLGAGATNEKLFF.

The table lists this clone with a few counts. The J gene is TRBJ1-1, the V gene TRBV3-1 (or the pseudogene TRBV3-2); 12 positions agree with TRBD1. The CDR3 has 14 residues. Germline V gene data show CDR1 as LGHDT and CDR2 as YNNKEL (reference sequence). The V gene end was trimmed by 8 bases and the J gene end by 3 bases; junction bases not matched to a gene: 4. The CDR3 loop is CASGTGGADTEAFF. The CDR3 nucleotides read TGTGCCAGCGGGACAGGGGGCGCGGACACTGAAGCTTTCTTT.

This chain connects TRBV5-5 to TRBJ1-4; D not resolved. V was pared by 1 base and J by 3 bases, with 13 bases between. The V gene's germline CDR1 is SGHKS and CDR2 YYEKEE (reference sequence). CDR3 size: 16 residues. The CDR3 bases are TGTGCCAGCAGCTTGAGGGAGACGTCAGCTAATGAAAAACTGTTTTTT. Amino acid sequence: CASSLRETSANEKLFF.

J is TRBJ2-5 and V is TRBV5-1, with D maybe TRBD2 (5 bases). The CDR3 runs 14 residues. Germline CDR1 and CDR2: SGHRS and YFSETQ. Trimming removed 6 bases at V and 2 bases at J, with 14 bases between. CDR3: CASKEDSSQETQYF. The CDR3 DNA is TGCGCCAGCAAGGAGGATAGCTCTCAAGAGACCCAGTACTTC.

The DNA of the CDR3 is TGTGCCAGCAGCGGGACTAGCGGGACCCACAATGAGCAGTTCTTC. It specifies CASSGTSGTHNEQFF. The genes are TRBV6-5 and TRBJ2-1; 13 bases align to TRBD2. V shed 6 bases, J shed 5 bases, and the junction held 4 bases outside the gene matches. Germline assignment: CDR1 MNHEY and CDR2 SVGAGI. The CDR3 runs to 15 residues.

The V gene is TRBV9, the J gene TRBJ2-1; possible D gene TRBD2, 6 bases. Looked up from germline, CDR1 is SGDLS and CDR2 is YYNGEE. The germline V and J ends were trimmed by 3 bases and 7 bases, with 17 bases remaining between them. This CDR3 has 15 residues. Here the CDR3 reads CASSGRLESGNEQFF. The CDR3 DNA follows: TGTGCCAGCAGCGGAAGACTAGAGTCCGGGAATGAGCAGTTCTTC.

The chain has TRBV6-2 or TRBV6-3 and TRBJ2-2; 11 positions match TRBD2. Trimming at V came to 5 bases and at J to 4 bases, leaving 3 bases not matched to a gene. The CDR3 has 15 amino acids. CDR1 MNHEY and CDR2 SVGEGT come from the germline V gene. The CDR3 DNA reads as TGTGCCAGCAGTCGCACTAGCGGGGGCACCGGGGAGCTGTTTTTT. It yields the protein CASSRTSGGTGELFF.

The chain has TRBV28 and TRBJ1-1, with D uncertain. Germline CDR1 and CDR2: MDHEN and SYDVKM. Trimming removed 3 bases from V and 4 bases from J, with 9 bases in between. The CDR3 contains 13 residues. The CDR3 nucleotides are TGTGCCAGCAGTTTTAGTTCGGGCACTGAAGCTTTCTTT. Translating gives CASSFSSGTEAFF. Variable domain in full (rest from reference TRBV28 and TRBJ1-1): DVKVTQSSRYLVKRTGEKVFLECVQDMDHENMFWYRQDPGLGLRLIYFSYDVKMKEKGDIPEGYSVSREKKERFSLILESASTNQTSMYLCASSFSSGTEAFFGQGTRLTVV.

V usage is TRBV9 and J usage is TRBJ1-6, with D perhaps matching TRBD1 (5 bases). Germline V lookup: CDR1 SGDLS, CDR2 YYNGEE. This CDR3 contains 15 residues. The V end lost 0 bases, the J end lost 16 bases, and 20 bases lay between the germline ends. The CDR3: CASSVAMGGTGTLHF. The CDR3 DNA sequence: TGTGCCAGCAGCGTAGCGATGGGGGGAACTGGAACGCTCCACTTT.

This clone was seen a few times. The gene calls are TRBV3-1 (or the pseudogene TRBV3-2) and TRBJ1-6; D is undetermined. This CDR3 is built from 14 residues. Germline V CDR1 and CDR2: LGHDT, YNNKEL (reference sequence). V was cut by 2 bases and J by 5 bases, with 7 bases left in between. For the CDR3, the DNA is TGTGCCAGCAGCCAAAGACAACATAATTCACCCCTCCACTTT. Encoded protein: CASSQRQHNSPLHF.

The chain uses TRBV19 and TRBJ1-6; D might be TRBD1 (5 bases). The CDR3 contains 17 residues. CDR1 LNHDA and CDR2 SQIVND come from the germline V gene (reference sequence). Trimming cost V 4 bases and J 7 bases, with 20 bases left between them. This CDR3 reads CASSRGDGGAQNSPLHF. CDR3 nucleotide sequence: TGTGCCAGTAGTAGGGGGGACGGGGGAGCCCAGAATTCACCCCTCCACTTT.

The chain joins TRBV7-2 to TRBJ1-1; D perhaps matches TRBD1 (6 bases). Germline lookup yields CDR1 SGHTA and CDR2 FQGNSA. The V end was cut by 1 base, the J end by 1 base, with 10 bases between. The length of the CDR3 is 15 residues. CDR3 sequence (DNA): TGTGCCAGCAGCTTAGAGGGACACCCGAACACTGAAGCTTTCTTT. Protein sequence: CASSLEGHPNTEAFF.

V and J are TRBV6-5 and TRBJ1-5; possible D gene TRBD1, 6 bases. The V and J ends lost 6 bases and 1 base respectively, with 13 bases between them. CDR3 length: 15 residues. The germline V gene encodes CDR1 MNHEY and CDR2 SVGAGI. The CDR3 DNA follows: TGTGCCAGCAGGATAACAGGGACCAGCAATCAGCCCCAGCATTTT. It translates to CASRITGTSNQPQHF.

This chain uses TRBV5-4 with TRBJ1-2, with 10 positions matching TRBD1. This CDR3 comprises 15 residues. The germline V gene has CDR1 SGHNT and CDR2 YYREEE (reference sequence). V was clipped by 3 bases and J by 6 bases; unmatched bases: 8. The CDR3 DNA reads as TGTGCCAGCAGCTACAAGAAGGGACAGGGGAATGGCTACACCTTC. Protein: CASSYKKGQGNGYTF.

V and J are TRBV15 and TRBJ2-7; maybe TRBD1 (5 bases). V was cut by 0 bases and J by 6 bases, with 12 bases left in between. The CDR3 extends over 14 amino acids. Germline V gene data show CDR1 as LNHNV and CDR2 as YYDKDF (reference sequence). The CDR3 coding sequence is TGTGCCACCAGCAGAGATCCCAGGGCCACCGAGCAGTACTTC. Translation gives CATSRDPRATEQYF.

The chain carries TRBV6-5 and TRBJ2-2; tentative D call: TRBD2 (5 bases). This CDR3 contains 12 residues. Germline CDR1 and CDR2: MNHEY and SVGAGI. Trimming cost V 5 bases and J 6 bases, with 7 bases left between them. The CDR3 coding sequence is TGTGCCAGCAGTCCGAGGGCCGGGGAGCTGTTTTTT. Translated, it gives CASSPRAGELFF.